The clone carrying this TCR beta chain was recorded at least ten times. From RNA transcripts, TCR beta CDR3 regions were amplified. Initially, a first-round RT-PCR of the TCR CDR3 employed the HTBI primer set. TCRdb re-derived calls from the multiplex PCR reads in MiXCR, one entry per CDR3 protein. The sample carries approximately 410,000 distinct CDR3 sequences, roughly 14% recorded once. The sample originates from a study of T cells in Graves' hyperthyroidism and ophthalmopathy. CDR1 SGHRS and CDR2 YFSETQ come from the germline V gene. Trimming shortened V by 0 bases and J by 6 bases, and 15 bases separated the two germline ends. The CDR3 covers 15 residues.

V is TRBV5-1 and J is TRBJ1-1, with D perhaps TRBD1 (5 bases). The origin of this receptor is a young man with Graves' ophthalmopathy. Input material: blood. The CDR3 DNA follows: TGCGCCAGCAGCTTGGCCGGTGGGGGACCCGCTGAAGCTTTCTTT. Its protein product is CASSLAGGGPAEAFF.